This TCR beta chain was sequenced in a study of T cells after yellow fever vaccination. Across the whole study: Low-cell-number fractions were prepared with SMART-Seq v4 Ultra Low Input.

Overall study findings and caveats: The secondary T-cell response peaked on day 5, not day 15, but was weaker. Most clones from primary vaccination resurfaced after the booster (about 95% CD4, around 91% CD8).

A universal primer site and UMIs were added as TCR cDNA was made by 5'RACE template switching. TCRdb independently ran MiXCR on the 5' RACE reads; one entry per CDR3 protein. The sample shows about 550,000 distinct CDR3 sequences, roughly 19% of them seen only once. The CDR3 runs 14 residues. Germline CDR1 SGHNT, CDR2 YYREEE (reference sequence). The V and J ends lost 3 bases and 2 bases respectively, with 11 bases between them. This clonotype was observed a handful of times. Its antigen is not identified. This TCR was sampled from a man in his thirties or forties who received the YFV17D yellow fever vaccine. The V call is TRBV5-4, the J call TRBJ2-5; no firm D call. Sequencing was performed on PBMCs, taken 15 days after the yellow fever booster vaccination. Written as DNA, the CDR3 is TGTGCCAGCAGCTCCGACATCGATCAAGAGACCCAGTACTTC. Translated, it gives CASSSDIDQETQYF. Full variable domain (missing parts from reference TRBV5-4 and TRBJ2-5): ETGVTQSPTHLIKTRGQQVTLRCSSQSGHNTVSWYQQALGQGPQFIFQYYREEENGRGNFPPRFSGLQFPNYSSELNVNALELDDSALYLCASSSDIDQETQYFGPGTRLLVL.